Following are 5 T cell receptor beta chains from one sample sequenced in a study of cytomegalovirus exposure and HLA in healthy donors. Amplification used 60 Vbeta primers and 13 Jbeta primers. Repertoires were generated with immunoSEQ multiplex PCR, while TCRdb's copy carries only in-frame clones and drops some. This table has about 100,000 clones, 77% appearing once. Material: PBMCs. Every receptor here comes from a male donor in good health and CMV-seronegative.

The chain carries TRBV7-2 and TRBJ2-1; a weak D match, TRBD2 (7 bases). The CDR3 extends over 16 amino acids. The germline V and J ends were trimmed by 5 bases and 8 bases, with 22 bases remaining between them. Germline V gives CDR1 SGHTA, CDR2 FQGNSA. CDR3 sequence (DNA): TGTGCCAGCAGCCATCGGGGCGGGGGCGCCAGATATGAGCAGTTCTTC. Its protein product is CASSHRGGGARYEQFF.

Here the CDR3 reads CASRGQGETGELFF. The CDR3 nucleotides read TGCGCCAGCAGAGGACAGGGGGAAACCGGGGAGCTGTTTTTT. The J gene is TRBJ2-2, the V gene TRBV5-1; 10 positions agree with TRBD1. CDR3 length: 14 residues. Germline CDR1 reads SGHRS; CDR2 reads YFSETQ. V trimming: 5 bases; J trimming: 5 bases; junction bases outside the gene matches: 3.

The V call is TRBV5-1, the J call TRBJ1-6; TRBD1 matches at 10 bases. CDR1 is SGHRS, CDR2 YFSETQ, per germline. Trimming at V came to 5 bases and at J to 9 bases, leaving 14 bases not matched to a gene. There are 17 residues in the CDR3. The chain's CDR3 is CASRDRDRGGPFSPLHF. The CDR3, as DNA: TGCGCCAGCAGGGACCGGGACAGGGGAGGCCCTTTTTCACCCCTCCACTTT.

V is TRBV7-9 and J is TRBJ2-5; the D gene is possibly TRBD2 (6 bases). The J call is doubtful: the DNA matches TRBJ2-7 better. Germline V gene lookup returns CDR1 SEHNR and CDR2 FQNEAQ (reference sequence). CDR3 length equals 14 residues. The CDR3 bases are TGTGCCAGCAGCTTAGCGGCGGGGCCCTACGAGCAGTACTTC. This codes for CASSLAAGPYEQYF.

This chain uses TRBV7-2 with TRBJ1-3; D might be TRBD1 (6 bases). CDR1 SGHTA and CDR2 FQGNSA come from the germline V gene. Trimming shortened V by 4 bases and J by 0 bases, and 13 bases separated the two germline ends. The CDR3 sequence is 16 residues long. CDR3 loop: CASSYYTGSSGNTIYF. The CDR3 DNA follows: TGTGCCAGCAGCTACTATACAGGGTCCTCTGGAAACACCATATATTTT. The full variable domain, its missing parts supplied by reference TRBV7-2 and TRBJ1-3, is GAGVSQSPSNKVTEKGKDVELRCDPISGHTALYWYRQSLGQGLEFLIYFQGNSAPDKSGLPSDRFSAERTGGSVSTLTIQRTQQEDSAVYLCASSYYTGSSGNTIYFGEGSWLTVV.